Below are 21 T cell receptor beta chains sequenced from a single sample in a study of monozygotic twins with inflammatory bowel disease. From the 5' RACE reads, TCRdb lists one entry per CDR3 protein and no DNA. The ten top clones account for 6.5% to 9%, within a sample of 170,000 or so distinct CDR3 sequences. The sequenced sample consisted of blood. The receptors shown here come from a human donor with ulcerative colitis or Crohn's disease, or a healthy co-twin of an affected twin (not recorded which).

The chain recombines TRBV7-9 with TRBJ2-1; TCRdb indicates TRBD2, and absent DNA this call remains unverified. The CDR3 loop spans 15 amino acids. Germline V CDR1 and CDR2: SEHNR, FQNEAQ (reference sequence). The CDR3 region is CASRSGLAGDDEQFF.

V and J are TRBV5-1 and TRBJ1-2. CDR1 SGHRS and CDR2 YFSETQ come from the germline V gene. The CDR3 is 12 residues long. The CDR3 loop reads CASRSGGNGYTF.

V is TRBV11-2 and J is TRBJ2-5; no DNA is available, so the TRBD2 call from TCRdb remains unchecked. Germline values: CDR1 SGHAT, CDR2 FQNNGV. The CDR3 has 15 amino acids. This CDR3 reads CASSLDFREKETQYF. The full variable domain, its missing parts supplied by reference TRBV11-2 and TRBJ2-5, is EAGVAQSPRYKIIEKRQSVAFWCNPISGHATLYWYQQILGQGPKLLIQFQNNGVVDDSQLPKDRFSAERLKGVDSTLKIQPAKLEDSAVYLCASSLDFREKETQYFGPGTRLLVL.

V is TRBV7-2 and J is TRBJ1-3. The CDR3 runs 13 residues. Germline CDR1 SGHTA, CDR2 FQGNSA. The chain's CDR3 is CASSLPGGNTIYF. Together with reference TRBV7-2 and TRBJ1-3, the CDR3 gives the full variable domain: GAGVSQSPSNKVTEKGKDVELRCDPISGHTALYWYRQSLGQGLEFLIYFQGNSAPDKSGLPSDRFSAERTGGSVSTLTIQRTQQEDSAVYLCASSLPGGNTIYFGEGSWLTVV.

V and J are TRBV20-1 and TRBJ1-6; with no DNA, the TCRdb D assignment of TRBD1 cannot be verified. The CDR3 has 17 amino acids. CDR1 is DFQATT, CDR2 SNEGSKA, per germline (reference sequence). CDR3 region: CSARDPQTGGYNSPLHF.

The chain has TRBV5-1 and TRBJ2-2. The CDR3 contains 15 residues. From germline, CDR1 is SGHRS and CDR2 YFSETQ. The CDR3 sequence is CASSLTGTNTGELFF.

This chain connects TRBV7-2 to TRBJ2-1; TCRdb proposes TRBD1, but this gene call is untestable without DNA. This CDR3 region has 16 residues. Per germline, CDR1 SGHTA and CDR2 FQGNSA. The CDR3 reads CASSLPRGSSYNEQFF. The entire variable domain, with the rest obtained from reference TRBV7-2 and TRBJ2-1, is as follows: GAGVSQSPSNKVTEKGKDVELRCDPISGHTALYWYRQSLGQGLEFLIYFQGNSAPDKSGLPSDRFSAERTGGSVSTLTIQRTQQEDSAVYLCASSLPRGSSYNEQFFGPGTRLTVL.

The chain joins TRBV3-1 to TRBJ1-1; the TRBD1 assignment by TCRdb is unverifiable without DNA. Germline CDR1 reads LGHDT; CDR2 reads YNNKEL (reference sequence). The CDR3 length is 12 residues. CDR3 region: CASRDSLTEAFF. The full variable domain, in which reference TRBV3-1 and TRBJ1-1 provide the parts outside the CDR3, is DTAVSQTPKYLVTQMGNDKSIKCEQNLGHDTMYWYKQDSKKFLKIMFSYNNKELIINETVPNRFSPKSPDKAHLNLHINSLELGDSAVYFCASRDSLTEAFFGQGTRLTVV.

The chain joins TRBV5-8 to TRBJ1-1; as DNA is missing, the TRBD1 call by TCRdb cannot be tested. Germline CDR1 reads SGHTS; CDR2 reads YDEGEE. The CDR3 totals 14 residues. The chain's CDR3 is CASRTGIPNTEAFF.

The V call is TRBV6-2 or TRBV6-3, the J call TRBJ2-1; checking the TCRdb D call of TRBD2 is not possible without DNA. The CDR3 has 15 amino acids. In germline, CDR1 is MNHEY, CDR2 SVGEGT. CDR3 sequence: CASSWGGGPYNEQFF.

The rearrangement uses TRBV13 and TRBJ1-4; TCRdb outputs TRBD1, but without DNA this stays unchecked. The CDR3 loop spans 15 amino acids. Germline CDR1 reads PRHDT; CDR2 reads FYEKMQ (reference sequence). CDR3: CASRSTGTGGEKLFF.

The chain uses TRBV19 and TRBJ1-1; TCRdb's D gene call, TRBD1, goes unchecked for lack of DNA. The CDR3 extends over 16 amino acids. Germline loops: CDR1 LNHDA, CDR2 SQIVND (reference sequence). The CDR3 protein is CASHTGPGQGGTEAFF.

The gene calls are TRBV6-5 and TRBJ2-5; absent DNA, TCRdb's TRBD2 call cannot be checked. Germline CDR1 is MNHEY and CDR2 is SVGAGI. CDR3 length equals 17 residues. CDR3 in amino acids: CASSYSGASGRKETQYF.

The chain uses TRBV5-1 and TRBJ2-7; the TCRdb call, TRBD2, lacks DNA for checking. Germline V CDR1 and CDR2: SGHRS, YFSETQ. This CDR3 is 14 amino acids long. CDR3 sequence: CASSLALSGYEQYF.

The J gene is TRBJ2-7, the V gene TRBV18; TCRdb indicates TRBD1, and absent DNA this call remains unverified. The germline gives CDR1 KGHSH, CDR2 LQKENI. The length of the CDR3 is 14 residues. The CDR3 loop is CASSPRGAGYEQYF. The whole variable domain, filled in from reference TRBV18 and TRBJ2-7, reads NAGVMQNPRHLVRRRGQEARLRCSPMKGHSHVYWYRQLPEEGLKFMVYLQKENIIDESGMPKERFSAEFPKEGPSILRIQQVVRGDSAAYFCASSPRGAGYEQYFGPGTRLTVT.

CDR3 residues: CASSLLAVTSSYNEQFF. This rearrangement joins TRBV25-1 to TRBJ2-1; checking the TCRdb D call of TRBD2 is not possible without DNA. Germline CDR1 and CDR2: MGHDK and SYGVNS. CDR3 size: 17 residues.

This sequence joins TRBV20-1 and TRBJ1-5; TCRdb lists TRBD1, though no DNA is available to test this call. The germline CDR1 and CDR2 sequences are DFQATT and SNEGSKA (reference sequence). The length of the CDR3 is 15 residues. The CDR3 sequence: CSARDLQGFNQPQHF.

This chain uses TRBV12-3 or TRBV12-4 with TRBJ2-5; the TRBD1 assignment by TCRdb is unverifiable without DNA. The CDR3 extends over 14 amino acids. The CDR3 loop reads CASSFGQTQETQYF.

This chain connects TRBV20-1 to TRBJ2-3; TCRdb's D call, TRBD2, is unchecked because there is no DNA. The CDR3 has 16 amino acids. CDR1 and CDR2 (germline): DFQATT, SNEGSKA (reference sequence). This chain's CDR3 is CSAERLLADSTDTQYF.

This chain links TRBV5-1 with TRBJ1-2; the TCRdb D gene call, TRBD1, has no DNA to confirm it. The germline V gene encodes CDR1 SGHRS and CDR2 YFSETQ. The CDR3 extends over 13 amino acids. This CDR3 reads CASSARQGDGYTF.

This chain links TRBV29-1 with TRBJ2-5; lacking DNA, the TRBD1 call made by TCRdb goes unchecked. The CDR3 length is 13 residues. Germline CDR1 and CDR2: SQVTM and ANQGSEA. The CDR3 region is CSVVGGEAETQYF.